The 17 T cell receptor beta chains presented below share a single source sample, sequenced in a study of a mutant IDH1 vaccine in newly diagnosed glioma. Libraries were prepared by immunoSEQ multiplex PCR; TCRdb keeps only in-frame clonotypes and omits some of them. The profile shows 84,000 or so clones, 75% to 90% of them singletons. Stated time point: week 47, end of study. With topical imiquimod, each dose of the vaccine consisted of 300 ug of mutant IDH1 20-mer peptide. These receptors' antigens are unknown. The sequencing here drew on PBMCs, taken from a glioma patient whose treatment included an IDH1 peptide vaccine. Source of these receptors: a man aged 35 to 55 with glioma.

This rearrangement joins TRBV6-5 to TRBJ1-2; 8 positions match TRBD1. V trimming: 5 bases; J trimming: 1 base; junction bases outside the gene matches: 6. CDR1 MNHEY and CDR2 SVGAGI come from the germline V gene. This CDR3 is built from 15 residues. The chain's CDR3 is CASSTLGQGNYGYTF. The CDR3 bases are TGTGCCAGCAGTACCCTCGGACAGGGTAACTATGGCTACACCTTC.

The chain is built from TRBV11-3 and TRBJ2-3, with a tentative D call TRBD1 (6 bases). Per the germline V gene, CDR1 is SGHNT and CDR2 is YENEEA. The CDR3 loop spans 15 amino acids. Trimming removed 4 bases from V and 2 bases from J, with 13 bases in between. CDR3 amino acids: CASSSRRGPTDTQYF. The CDR3 nucleotides read TGTGCCAGCAGCTCTCGCAGGGGACCCACAGATACGCAGTATTTT.

The rearrangement uses TRBV9 and TRBJ2-1; 7 bases map to TRBD2. V was pared by 0 bases and J by 0 bases, with 6 bases of the junction left unmatched. Germline V gene data show CDR1 as SGDLS and CDR2 as YYNGEE. This CDR3 region has 17 residues. The CDR3 DNA reads TGTGCCAGCAGCGTAGGGCTAGCGGTTAGCTCCTACAATGAGCAGTTCTTC. Its protein product is CASSVGLAVSSYNEQFF. The entire variable domain, with the rest obtained from reference TRBV9 and TRBJ2-1, is as follows: DSGVTQTPKHLITATGQRVTLRCSPRSGDLSVYWYQQSLDQGLQFLIQYYNGEERAKGNILERFSAQQFPDLHSELNLSSLELGDSALYFCASSVGLAVSSYNEQFFGPGTRLTVL.

The rearrangement uses TRBV10-3 and TRBJ1-3; D remains ambiguous. V lost 7 bases and J lost 7, with 11 bases in between. This CDR3 is 12 amino acids long. Germline V gene sequence: CDR1 ENHRY, CDR2 SYGVKD. CDR3 protein: CAITDPGNTIYF. The DNA of the CDR3 is TGTGCCATCACCGACCCCGGTAACACCATATATTTT.

The chain couples TRBV7-2 to TRBJ1-1; D is undetermined. Between the trimmed V and J ends, which lost 1 base and 10 bases, there was a span of 4 bases. This CDR3 is 10 amino acids long. CDR1 and CDR2 (germline): SGHTA, FQGNSA. The CDR3 DNA is TGTGCCAGCAGCTTAGGGAGAGCTTTCTTT. Amino acid sequence: CASSLGRAFF.

This rearrangement joins TRBV9 to TRBJ2-1, with 7 bases matching TRBD2. This CDR3 is 16 amino acids long. Trimming took 3 bases from V and 3 from J; bases not matched to a gene: 9. Germline-derived CDR1 and CDR2 are SGDLS and YYNGEE. CDR3: CASSGYPGLYYNEQFF. CDR3 bases: TGTGCCAGCAGCGGCTACCCGGGACTATACTACAATGAGCAGTTCTTC.

The chain joins TRBV5-1 to TRBJ1-2; no clear D. From germline, CDR1 is SGHRS and CDR2 YFSETQ. This CDR3 has 12 amino acids. Trimming removed 5 bases at V and 2 bases at J, with 7 bases between. CDR3 protein: CASSEDNYGYTF. The CDR3 DNA reads as TGCGCCAGCAGTGAGGACAACTATGGCTACACCTTC. Full variable domain (missing parts from reference TRBV5-1 and TRBJ1-2): KAGVTQTPRYLIKTRGQQVTLSCSPISGHRSVSWYQQTPGQGLQFLFEYFSETQRNKGNFPGRFSGRQFSNSRSEMNVSTLELGDSALYLCASSEDNYGYTFGSGTRLTVV.

The chain carries TRBV7-3 and TRBJ1-1; TRBD1 matches 9 bases. Germline V gene lookup returns CDR1 SGHTA and CDR2 FQGTGA. The CDR3 loop spans 14 amino acids. Trimming at V came to 4 bases and at J to 1 base, leaving 1 base not matched to a gene. In DNA, the CDR3 is TGTGCCAGCAGCTCGACAGGGGGGAACACTGAAGCTTTCTTT. This translates into CASSSTGGNTEAFF. The variable domain in full, with the rest retrieved from reference TRBV7-3 and TRBJ1-1, is GAGVSQTPSNKVTEKGKYVELRCDPISGHTALYWYRQSLGQGPEFLIYFQGTGAADDSGLPNDRFFAVRPEGSVSTLKIQRTERGDSAVYLCASSSTGGNTEAFFGQGTRLTVV.

V usage is TRBV29-1 and J usage is TRBJ2-3, with a weak D call TRBD1 (5 bases). The CDR3 is 14 amino acids. Looked up from germline, CDR1 is SQVTM and CDR2 is ANQGSEA. Trimming cost V 4 bases and J 7 bases, with 18 bases left between them. The CDR3 loop reads CSVALGQVGNTQYF. DNA of the CDR3: TGCAGCGTTGCCCTGGGGCAGGTCGGTAATACGCAGTATTTT.

The chain carries TRBV5-5 and TRBJ2-7; 7 bases agree with TRBD2. CDR3 length: 13 amino acids. CDR1 and CDR2 from the germline V gene are SGHKS and YYEKEE (reference sequence). V was clipped by 2 bases and J by 7 bases; unmatched bases: 6. The CDR3 here is CASSFPREAEQYF. For the CDR3, the DNA is TGTGCCAGCAGCTTCCCTCGGGAGGCGGAGCAGTACTTC.

This chain uses TRBV7-2 with TRBJ2-3; D may be TRBD2 (6 bases). CDR3 length equals 16 residues. V was clipped by 5 bases and J by 1 base, with 16 bases between them. Germline CDR1 is SGHTA and CDR2 is FQGNSA. CDR3 in DNA: TGTGCCAGCAGCGCCCGACTGGGAGGCCGCACAGATACGCAGTATTTT. The encoded protein is CASSARLGGRTDTQYF.

The rearrangement links TRBV11-2 to TRBJ2-3; perhaps TRBD1 as D (6 bases). The CDR3 length is 15 residues. The V gene's germline CDR1 is SGHAT and CDR2 FQNNGV. The ends were cut back, 1 base at V and 2 bases at J, with 10 bases in the middle. The CDR3 here is CASSLAGDLTDTQYF. Here the CDR3 DNA reads TGTGCCAGCAGCTTAGCAGGGGACCTCACAGATACGCAGTATTTT.

This rearrangement joins TRBV5-1 to TRBJ2-1; D is ambiguous. The germline V and J ends were trimmed by 4 bases and 2 bases, with 10 bases remaining between them. From germline, CDR1 is SGHRS and CDR2 YFSETQ. The CDR3 runs to 14 residues. Here the CDR3 DNA reads TGCGCCAGCAGCCCCGAGGCAGCCTACAATGAGCAGTTCTTC. This gives the protein CASSPEAAYNEQFF.

The chain joins TRBV6-1 to TRBJ1-5; the D is unclear. The CDR3 spans 11 residues. Trimming cost V 2 bases and J 9 bases, with 5 bases left between them. Germline assignment: CDR1 MNHNS and CDR2 SASEGT. The CDR3 sequence: CASSEIWPQHF. CDR3 nucleotides: TGTGCCAGCAGTGAAATCTGGCCCCAGCATTTT.

V usage is TRBV27 and J usage is TRBJ2-1, with D perhaps matching TRBD1 (6 bases). Germline loops: CDR1 MNHEY, CDR2 SMNVEV (reference sequence). CDR3 length equals 15 residues. The V gene lost 4 bases and the J gene lost 7 bases, with 17 bases spanning the gap. DNA of the CDR3: TGTGCCAGCAGTTCTACAGGGAATTCAGTAAATGAGCAGTTCTTC. It is translated as CASSSTGNSVNEQFF.

This chain links TRBV7-8 with TRBJ1-6, with TRBD1 as a possible D gene (5 bases). This CDR3 comprises 15 residues. V was cut by 4 bases and J by 10 bases, with 17 bases left in between. From germline, CDR1 is SGHVS and CDR2 FQNEAQ. The CDR3 loop is CASSSGQGANSPLHF. Here the CDR3 DNA reads TGTGCCAGCAGCTCCGGACAAGGGGCGAACTCACCCCTCCACTTT.

The chain joins TRBV5-1 to TRBJ2-7, with 9 bases that match TRBD2. This CDR3 comprises 14 residues. Trimming took 1 base from V and 9 from J; bases not matched to a gene: 8. CDR1 is SGHRS, CDR2 YFSETQ, per germline. The CDR3 bases are TGCGCCAGCAGCTTGAGCCCAACTAGCGGGTTGCAGTACTTC. Translation: CASSLSPTSGLQYF.